The next 9 T cell receptor beta chains were all read from a single sample in a study of post-analysis software for immune sequencing data. Tagging with unique molecular identifiers was a feature of the TCR beta cDNA libraries. One entry per CDR3 protein results from TCRdb running MiXCR on the PCR reads. Of 150,000 to 200,000 distinct CDR3 sequences in the sample, under 40% were seen once. The specimen comprised blood, sampled after autologous hematopoietic stem cell transplantation. The receptors were gathered from a girl aged 10-17 years with multiple sclerosis.

This clonotype was observed a few times. The chain joins TRBV6-6 to TRBJ1-4; D is possibly TRBD1 (5 bases). CDR3 length: 15 residues. Germline V CDR1 and CDR2: MNHNY, SVGAGI (reference sequence). Deletions cut 5 bases from V and 8 bases from J, with 18 bases between. CDR3 sequence: CASSPGTAVGEKLFF. In nucleotides, the CDR3 is TGTGCCAGCAGTCCCGGGACCGCGGTCGGAGAAAAACTGTTTTTT.

The chain is built from TRBV29-1 and TRBJ1-2; 8 bases are a match to TRBD1. Germline V CDR1 and CDR2: SQVTM, ANQGSEA. V was pared by 6 bases and J by 2 bases, with 11 bases of the junction left unmatched. The CDR3 loop spans 15 amino acids. The CDR3 sequence: CSVDRGRNNNYGYTF. The DNA for the CDR3 is TGCAGCGTAGACAGGGGCCGAAACAACAACTATGGCTACACCTTC.

V usage is TRBV7-6 and J usage is TRBJ1-1; no reliable D call. Germline V gene data show CDR1 as SGHVS and CDR2 as FNYEAQ. This CDR3 spans 12 amino acids. V lost 5 bases to trimming and J lost 3 bases, with 7 bases between them. The CDR3 region is CASSVSDTEAFF. The DNA for the CDR3 is TGTGCCAGCAGCGTTTCGGACACTGAAGCTTTCTTT.

This clonotype was seen ten or more times. This chain connects TRBV11-2 to TRBJ2-7; D is unclear. The CDR3 spans 14 residues. V lost 5 bases and J lost 5, with 16 bases in between. Germline V CDR1 and CDR2: SGHAT, FQNNGV. CDR3 sequence reads: CASSPSPSFDEQYF. CDR3 in DNA: TGTGCCAGCAGCCCCAGCCCCTCTTTTGACGAGCAGTACTTC.

This clonotype was seen just once. CDR3 DNA: TGTGCCAGCAGTTCGGGACAGGGAGGCGAGACCCAGTACTTC. Amino acids: CASSSGQGGETQYF. The chain carries TRBV6-5 and TRBJ2-7; 9 bases line up with TRBD1. The DNA end is more similar to TRBJ2-5, so the J call may be wrong. There are 14 residues in the CDR3. CDR1 and CDR2 (germline): MNHEY, SVGAGI.

This clonotype appeared once. This chain connects TRBV18 to TRBJ2-3; D is undetermined. The germline CDR1 and CDR2 sequences are KGHSH and LQKENI. The CDR3 extends over 14 amino acids. Trimming removed 3 bases at V and 4 bases at J, with 11 bases between. Here the CDR3 DNA reads TGTGCCAGCTCACCCGACGGTGGGGCAGATACGCAGTATTTT. As protein: CASSPDGGADTQYF.

The chain couples TRBV6-1 to TRBJ2-7; possibly TRBD1 for D (6 bases). The CDR3 totals 13 residues. V was shortened by 6 bases and J by 2 bases, with 11 bases between the two germline ends. Germline V gene sequence: CDR1 MNHNS, CDR2 SASEGT. The CDR3 sequence: CASSRTAPYEQYF. The CDR3 bases are TGTGCCAGCAGCCGGACAGCGCCCTACGAGCAGTACTTC.

The V and J genes are TRBV7-8 and TRBJ2-3; TRBD2 aligns across 8 bases. Per germline, CDR1 SGHVS and CDR2 FQNEAQ. The CDR3 runs to 16 residues. V shed 4 bases and J 0 bases; nucleotides not matched to a gene: 6. In nucleotides, the CDR3 is TGTGCCAGCAGCTGGACCGGGACTAGGAGCACAGATACGCAGTATTTT. It codes for CASSWTGTRSTDTQYF. The entire variable domain, with the rest obtained from reference TRBV7-8 and TRBJ2-3, is as follows: GAGVSQSPRYKVAKRGQDVALRCDPISGHVSLFWYQQALGQGPEFLTYFQNEAQLDKSGLPSDRFFAERPEGSVSTLKIQRTQQEDSAVYLCASSWTGTRSTDTQYFGPGTRLTVL.

This chain connects TRBV10-3 to TRBJ2-7; 7 bases are shared with TRBD2. J was trimmed by 2 bases and V by 8 bases; bases with no gene match: 3. Looked up from germline, CDR1 is ENHRY and CDR2 is SYGVKD. The CDR3 has 12 residues. The CDR3 nucleotides are TGTGCCATCGGGAGGGCAGCCTACGAGCAGTACTTC. It codes for CAIGRAAYEQYF.